This T cell receptor (beta chain) was identified in a study of hypomethylating agent response in myelodysplastic syndrome. Germline-derived CDR1 and CDR2 are SGHKS and YYEKEE (reference sequence). V gave up 0 bases and J gave up 2 bases, with 12 bases separating them. This CDR3 is built from 16 residues. Clones were read by immunoSEQ multiplex PCR, and TCRdb kept only the in-frame ones, dropping some. This sample has about 3,500 clones, with about four fifths found just once. V and J are TRBV5-5 and TRBJ1-5, with a possible D match to TRBD1 (5 bases). The receptor was derived from a human donor with myelodysplastic syndrome. Sequenced material: bone marrow, taken before or after starting hypomethylating agent treatment for myelodysplastic syndrome (not recorded which). The CDR3 DNA reads TGTGCCAGCAGCTTGGAGGGGATAAATCGCAATCAGCCCCAGCATTTT. Translating it yields CASSLEGINRNQPQHF.